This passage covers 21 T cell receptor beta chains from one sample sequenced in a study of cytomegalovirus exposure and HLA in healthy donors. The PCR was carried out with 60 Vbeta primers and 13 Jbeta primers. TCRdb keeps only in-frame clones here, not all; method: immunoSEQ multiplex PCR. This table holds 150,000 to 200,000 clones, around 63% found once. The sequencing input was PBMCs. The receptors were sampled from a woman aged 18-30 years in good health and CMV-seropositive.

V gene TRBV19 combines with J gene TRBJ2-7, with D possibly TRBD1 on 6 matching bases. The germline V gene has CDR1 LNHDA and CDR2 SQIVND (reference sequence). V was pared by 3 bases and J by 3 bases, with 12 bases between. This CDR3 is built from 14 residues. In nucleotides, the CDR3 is TGTGCCAGTAGTATTTCAGCAGGGGACTACGAGCAGTACTTC. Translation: CASSISAGDYEQYF.

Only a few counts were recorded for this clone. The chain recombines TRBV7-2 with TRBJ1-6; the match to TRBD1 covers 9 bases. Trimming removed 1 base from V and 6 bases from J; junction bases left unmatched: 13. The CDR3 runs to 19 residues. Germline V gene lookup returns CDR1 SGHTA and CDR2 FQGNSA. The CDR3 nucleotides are TGTGCCAGCAGCTTAGGGCCGGGACAGGGTCTTTCGTTTAATTCACCCCTCCACTTT. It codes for CASSLGPGQGLSFNSPLHF.

CDR3 protein: CASSLSSGGAEFF. CDR3 DNA: TGCGCCAGCAGCTTAAGTAGCGGGGGGGCGGAGTTCTTC. This chain joins TRBV5-1 and TRBJ2-1; 11 nucleotides align to TRBD2. The germline V gene encodes CDR1 SGHRS and CDR2 YFSETQ. Losses at the gene ends were 2 bases for V and 14 bases for J; bases not matched to a gene: 6. The CDR3 totals 13 residues. The whole variable domain, remainder taken from reference TRBV5-1 and TRBJ2-1, is KAGVTQTPRYLIKTRGQQVTLSCSPISGHRSVSWYQQTPGQGLQFLFEYFSETQRNKGNFPGRFSGRQFSNSRSEMNVSTLELGDSALYLCASSLSSGGAEFFGPGTRLTVL.

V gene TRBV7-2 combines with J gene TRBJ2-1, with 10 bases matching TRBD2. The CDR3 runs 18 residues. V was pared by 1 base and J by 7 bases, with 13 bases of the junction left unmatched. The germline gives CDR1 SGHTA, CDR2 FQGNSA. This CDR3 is CASSLEARKRGGENEQFF. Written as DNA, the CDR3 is TGTGCCAGCAGCTTAGAAGCACGAAAGCGGGGGGGTGAGAATGAGCAGTTCTTC.

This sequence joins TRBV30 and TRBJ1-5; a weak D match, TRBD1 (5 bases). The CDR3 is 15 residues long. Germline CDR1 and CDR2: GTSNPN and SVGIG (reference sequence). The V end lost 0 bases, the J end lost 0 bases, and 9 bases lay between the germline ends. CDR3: CAWSVGHNSNQPQHF. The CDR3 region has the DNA TGTGCCTGGAGTGTGGGGCATAATAGCAATCAGCCCCAGCATTTT.

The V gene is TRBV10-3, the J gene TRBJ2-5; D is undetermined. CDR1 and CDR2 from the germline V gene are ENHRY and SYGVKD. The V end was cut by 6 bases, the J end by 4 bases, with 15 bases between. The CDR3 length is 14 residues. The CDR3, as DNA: TGTGCCATCAGGCCCTCAGACTTGAGAGAGACCCAGTACTTC. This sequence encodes CAIRPSDLRETQYF.

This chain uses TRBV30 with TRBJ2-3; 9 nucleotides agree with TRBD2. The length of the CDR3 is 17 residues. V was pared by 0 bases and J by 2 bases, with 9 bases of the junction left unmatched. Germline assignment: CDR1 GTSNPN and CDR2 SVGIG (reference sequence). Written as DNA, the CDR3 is TGTGCCTGGAGTGTAGAGCTAGCGGGGTATTACACAGATACGCAGTATTTT. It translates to CAWSVELAGYYTDTQYF.

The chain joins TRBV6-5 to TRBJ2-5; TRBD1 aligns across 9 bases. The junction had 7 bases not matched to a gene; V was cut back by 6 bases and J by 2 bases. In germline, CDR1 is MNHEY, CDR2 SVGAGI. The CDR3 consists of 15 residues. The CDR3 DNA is TGTGCCAGCAGATACAGCGGGACAGGGCAAGAGACCCAGTACTTC. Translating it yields CASRYSGTGQETQYF.

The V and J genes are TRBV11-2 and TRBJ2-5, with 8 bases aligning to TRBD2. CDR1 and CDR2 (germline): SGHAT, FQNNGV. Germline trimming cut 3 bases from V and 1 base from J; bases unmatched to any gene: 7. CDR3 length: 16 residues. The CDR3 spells CASSFPLAGIQETQYF. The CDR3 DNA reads TGTGCCAGCAGCTTTCCGCTAGCGGGTATCCAAGAGACCCAGTACTTC.

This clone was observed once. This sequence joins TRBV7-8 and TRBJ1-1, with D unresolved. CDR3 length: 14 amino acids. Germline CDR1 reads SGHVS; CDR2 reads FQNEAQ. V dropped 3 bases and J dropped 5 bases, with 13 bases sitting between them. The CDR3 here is CASSFESGGTEAFF. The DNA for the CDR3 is TGTGCCAGCAGCTTCGAATCCGGAGGAACTGAAGCTTTCTTT.

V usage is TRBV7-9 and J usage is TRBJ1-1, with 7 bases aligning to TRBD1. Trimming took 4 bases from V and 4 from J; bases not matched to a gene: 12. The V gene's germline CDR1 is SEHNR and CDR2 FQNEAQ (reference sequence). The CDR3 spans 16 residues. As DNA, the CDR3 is TGTGCCAGCAGCTCTCCCATAAGGGGGCAGGGCACTGAAGCTTTCTTT. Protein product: CASSSPIRGQGTEAFF.

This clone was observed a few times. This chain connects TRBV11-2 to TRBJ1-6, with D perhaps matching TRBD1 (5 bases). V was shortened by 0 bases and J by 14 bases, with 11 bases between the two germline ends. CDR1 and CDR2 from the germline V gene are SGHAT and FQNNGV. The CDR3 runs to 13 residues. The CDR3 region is CASSLDPTGTLHF. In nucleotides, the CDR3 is TGTGCCAGCAGCTTAGATCCAACAGGAACCCTCCACTTT.

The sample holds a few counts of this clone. This chain's CDR3 is CASSEQGNNQPQHF. Written as DNA, the CDR3 is TGTGCCAGCAGTGAACAGGGGAACAATCAGCCCCAGCATTTT. The rearrangement uses TRBV6-1 and TRBJ1-5, with D possibly being TRBD1 (6 bases). Trimming pared 2 bases from V and 3 bases from J, leaving 8 bases between. This CDR3 spans 14 amino acids. Germline V gene sequence: CDR1 MNHNS, CDR2 SASEGT.

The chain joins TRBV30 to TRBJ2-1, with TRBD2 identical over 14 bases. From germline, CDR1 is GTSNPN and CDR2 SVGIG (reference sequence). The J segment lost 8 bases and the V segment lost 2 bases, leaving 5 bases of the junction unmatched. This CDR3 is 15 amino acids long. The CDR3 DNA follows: TGTGCCTGGAGTCAAGGACTAGCGGGAGGATATGAGCAGTTCTTC. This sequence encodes CAWSQGLAGGYEQFF.

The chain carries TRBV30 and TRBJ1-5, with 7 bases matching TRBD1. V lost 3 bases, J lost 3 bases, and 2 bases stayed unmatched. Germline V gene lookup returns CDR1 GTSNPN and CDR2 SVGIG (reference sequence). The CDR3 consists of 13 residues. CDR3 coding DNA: TGTGCCTGGAGGGGACAGTTCAATCAGCCCCAGCATTTT. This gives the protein CAWRGQFNQPQHF.

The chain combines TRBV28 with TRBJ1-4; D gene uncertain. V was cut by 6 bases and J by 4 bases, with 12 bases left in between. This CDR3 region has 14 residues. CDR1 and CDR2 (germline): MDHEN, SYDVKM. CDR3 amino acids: CASSPGMGNEKLFF. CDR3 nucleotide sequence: TGTGCCAGCAGCCCGGGGATGGGTAATGAAAAACTGTTTTTT. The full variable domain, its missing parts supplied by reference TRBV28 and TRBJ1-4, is DVKVTQSSRYLVKRTGEKVFLECVQDMDHENMFWYRQDPGLGLRLIYFSYDVKMKEKGDIPEGYSVSREKKERFSLILESASTNQTSMYLCASSPGMGNEKLFFGSGTQLSVL.

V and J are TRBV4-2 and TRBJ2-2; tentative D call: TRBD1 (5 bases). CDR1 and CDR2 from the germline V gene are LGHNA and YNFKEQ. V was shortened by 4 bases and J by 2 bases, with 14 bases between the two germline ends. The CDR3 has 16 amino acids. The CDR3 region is CASSRPGLDNTGELFF. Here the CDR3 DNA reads TGTGCCAGCAGCCGTCCAGGGCTTGACAACACCGGGGAGCTGTTTTTT.

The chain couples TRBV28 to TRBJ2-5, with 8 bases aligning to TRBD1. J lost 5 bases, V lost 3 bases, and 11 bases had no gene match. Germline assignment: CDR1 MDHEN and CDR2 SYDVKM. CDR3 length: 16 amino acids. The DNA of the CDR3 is TGTGCCAGCAGTTTTCAGGACAGGGAATCTCGGGAGACCCAGTACTTC. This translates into CASSFQDRESRETQYF.

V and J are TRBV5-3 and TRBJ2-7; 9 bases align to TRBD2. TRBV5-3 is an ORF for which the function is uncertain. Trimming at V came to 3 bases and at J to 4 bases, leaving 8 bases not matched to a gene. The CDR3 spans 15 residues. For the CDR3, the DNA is TGTGCCAGAAGCTACTATAGCGGGAGTAGTTACGAGCAGTACTTC. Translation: CARSYYSGSSYEQYF.

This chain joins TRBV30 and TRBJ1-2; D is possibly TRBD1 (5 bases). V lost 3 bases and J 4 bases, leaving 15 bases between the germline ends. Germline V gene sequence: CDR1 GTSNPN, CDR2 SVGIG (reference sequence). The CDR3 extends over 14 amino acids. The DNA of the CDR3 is TGTGCCTGGAGCTTGATTGGGGGGACCTATGGCTACACCTTC. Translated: CAWSLIGGTYGYTF.

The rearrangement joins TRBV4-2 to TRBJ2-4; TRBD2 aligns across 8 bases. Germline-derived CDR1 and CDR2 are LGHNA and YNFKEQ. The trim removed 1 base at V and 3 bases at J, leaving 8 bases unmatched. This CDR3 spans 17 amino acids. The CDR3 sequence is CASSQGRGGLDKNIQYF. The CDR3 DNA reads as TGTGCCAGCAGCCAAGGCCGTGGGGGACTAGACAAAAACATTCAGTACTTC.